This entry concerns a single T cell receptor beta chain. Its antigen remains unknown. This CDR3 contains 16 residues. This entry belongs to a study of CXCR3-negative and CXCR3-positive naive CD8 T cells. At the level of the study: There were 140 million or so TRB reads altogether, and each library had about 1.5 +/- 0.3 million of them.

Study-wide results and limits: Similar TRBV-TRBJ usage characterized naive CXCR3-negative and CXCR3-positive cells; memory cells differed. In cryopreserved cells, CXCR3 expression partially decreased, and fresh PBMCs were used in most assays. The study found more hydrophobic TRB CDR3s in CXCR3-positive naive cells than in CXCR3-negative naive cells. Surface CD5 looked about the same in the naive subsets, so the authors worked out TCR strength from TRB CDR3 properties.

The study made its TRB cDNA libraries by 5' RACE, adding UMI labels. Reprocessing the 5' RACE reads, TCRdb reports a single entry for every CDR3 protein and omits DNA. Its table records 100,000 or so distinct CDR3 sequences. The TCR comes from a human donor in good health. Some clones in this sample may be carry-over from other donors' samples. V and J are TRBV12-3 or TRBV12-4 and TRBJ1-4. Sequencing used naive CXCR3+ CD8+ T cells from blood. Subset meaning: CD45RO-CCR7+CD27+CD95- naive CD8+ T cells expressing CXCR3 (TNR3+). CDR3 protein: CASSLGTVRANEKLFF.